The 12 T cell receptor beta chains below were found in one sample sequenced in a study of blood T cell repertoires in COVID-19. Sequencing was performed with immunoSEQ multiplex PCR; in TCRdb, only in-frame clones are kept and a portion is missing. The profile shows around 200,000 clones, about 81% of them singletons. The sample was peripheral blood. The receptors originated from a man younger than 45 with active or convalescent COVID-19.

In this sample, this clone turned up once. This chain links TRBV18 with TRBJ2-1; D uncertain. The CDR3 covers 15 residues. Trimming took off 0 bases at V and 5 bases at J, with 11 bases between the two ends. CDR1 is KGHSH, CDR2 LQKENI, per germline. The CDR3 region has the DNA TGTGCCAGCTCACCACCGAGTGAGTTCGACAATGAGCAGTTCTTC. This encodes CASSPPSEFDNEQFF. Full variable domain (rest looked up from reference TRBV18 and TRBJ2-1): NAGVMQNPRHLVRRRGQEARLRCSPMKGHSHVYWYRQLPEEGLKFMVYLQKENIIDESGMPKERFSAEFPKEGPSILRIQQVVRGDSAAYFCASSPPSEFDNEQFFGPGTRLTVL.

V usage is TRBV7-9 and J usage is TRBJ1-3; D may be TRBD1 (5 bases). CDR1 and CDR2 from the germline V gene are SEHNR and FQNEAQ (reference sequence). With 7 bases removed from V and 0 bases from J, the gap between germline ends came to 16 bases. The CDR3 spans 16 residues. The CDR3 here is CASTNSGLNSGNTIYF. DNA of the CDR3: TGTGCCAGCACCAATTCGGGACTGAACTCTGGAAACACCATATATTTT.

V gene TRBV30 combines with J gene TRBJ1-6; the D gene is possibly TRBD1 (6 bases). The CDR3 has 19 amino acids. The ends were cut back, 3 bases at V and 0 bases at J, with 21 bases in the middle. In germline, CDR1 is GTSNPN, CDR2 SVGIG (reference sequence). Here the CDR3 DNA reads TGTGCCTGGAGGGCCGGACAGATCGTCTCAAGCTCCTATAATTCACCCCTCCACTTT. Translating gives CAWRAGQIVSSSYNSPLHF.

The chain carries TRBV5-1 and TRBJ1-2, with 8 bases that match TRBD1. The length of the CDR3 is 16 residues. Trimming at V came to 3 bases and at J to 4 bases, leaving 11 bases not matched to a gene. Germline V lookup: CDR1 SGHRS, CDR2 YFSETQ. CDR3 bases: TGCGCCAGCAGCTCCACCGTATCAGGGGGCGCCTATGGCTACACCTTC. It encodes CASSSTVSGGAYGYTF.

The chain couples TRBV27 to TRBJ2-5, with TRBD2 as a possible D gene (6 bases). V dropped 2 bases and J dropped 2 bases, with 15 bases sitting between them. The germline V gene has CDR1 MNHEY and CDR2 SMNVEV (reference sequence). This CDR3 region has 16 residues. The CDR3 DNA reads TGTGCCAGCAGTTTAGGGGTAGGAGGGTTTCAAGAGACCCAGTACTTC. Translated, it gives CASSLGVGGFQETQYF.

This chain connects TRBV7-9 to TRBJ1-2; D uncertain. Per germline, CDR1 SEHNR and CDR2 FQNEAQ (reference sequence). The CDR3 covers 12 residues. V lost 1 base, J lost 4 bases, and 4 bases lay in between. The CDR3 region has the DNA TGTGCCAGCAGCTTAGGGCCCTATGGCTACACCTTC. This translates into CASSLGPYGYTF.

This chain uses TRBV4-1 with TRBJ2-7; 7 nucleotides agree with TRBD2. This CDR3 comprises 17 residues. The ends lost 3 bases at V and 3 bases at J; junction bases unmatched: 14. Germline V lookup: CDR1 MGHRA, CDR2 YSYEKL. CDR3: CASSHEGLAASYYEQYF. CDR3 DNA sequence: TGCGCCAGCAGCCATGAAGGCCTAGCGGCTTCTTACTACGAGCAGTACTTC.

The chain recombines TRBV5-4 with TRBJ1-1; TRBD1 matches at 7 bases. CDR3 length equals 15 residues. J was trimmed by 0 bases and V by 4 bases; bases with no gene match: 6. CDR1 and CDR2 (germline): SGHNT, YYREEE (reference sequence). The CDR3 loop reads CASSLLDRVNTEAFF. CDR3 coding DNA: TGTGCCAGCAGCCTCTTAGACAGGGTGAACACTGAAGCTTTCTTT.

This chain connects TRBV27 to TRBJ2-3; D unclear. The germline gives CDR1 MNHEY, CDR2 SMNVEV (reference sequence). CDR3 size: 12 residues. Trimming stripped 5 bases from V and 1 base from J, with 4 bases between. Here the CDR3 DNA reads TGTGCCAGCAGTCCAGGCACAGATACGCAGTATTTT. Translating gives CASSPGTDTQYF.

CDR3 DNA: TGCAGTGCTAGTGACAGAATTGCAACTAATGAAAAACTGTTTTTT. Protein product: CSASDRIATNEKLFF. The chain joins TRBV20-1 to TRBJ1-4; maybe TRBD1 (5 bases). The CDR3 sequence is 15 residues long. Deletions cut 3 bases from V and 0 bases from J, with 11 bases between. Germline V gives CDR1 DFQATT, CDR2 SNEGSKA (reference sequence).

This clone was counted a few times. The rearrangement links TRBV6-2 or TRBV6-3 to TRBJ2-3; 12 nucleotides line up with TRBD1. The length of the CDR3 is 15 residues. V lost 4 bases to trimming and J lost 4 bases; unmatched junction nucleotides: 3. Per the germline V gene, CDR1 is MNHEY and CDR2 is SVGEGT. CDR3 in amino acids: CASSSGTGGADTQYF. The CDR3 nucleotides read TGTGCCAGCAGTTCGGGGACAGGGGGCGCAGATACGCAGTATTTT.

The chain combines TRBV6-2 or TRBV6-3 with TRBJ1-4, with TRBD1 matching over 9 bases. The J segment lost 0 bases and the V segment lost 5 bases, leaving 1 base of the junction unmatched. This CDR3 has 15 residues. Germline CDR1 and CDR2: MNHEY and SVGEGT. CDR3 nucleotides: TGTGCCAGCAGTGACAGGGGGGCAACTAATGAAAAACTGTTTTTT. This translates into CASSDRGATNEKLFF.